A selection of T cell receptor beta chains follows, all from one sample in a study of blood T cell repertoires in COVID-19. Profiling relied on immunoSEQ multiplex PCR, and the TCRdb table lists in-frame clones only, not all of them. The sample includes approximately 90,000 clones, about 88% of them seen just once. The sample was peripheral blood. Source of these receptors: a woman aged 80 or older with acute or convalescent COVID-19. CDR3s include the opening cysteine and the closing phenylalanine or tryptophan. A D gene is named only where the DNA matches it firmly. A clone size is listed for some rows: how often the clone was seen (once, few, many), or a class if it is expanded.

TGTGCCAGCAGCCAAAACGGGGGAATCACCGGGGAGCTGTTTTTT | CASSQNGGITGELFF | NA | TRBJ2-2 | NA | TRBV3-1/TRBV3-2
TGTGCCAGCAGCACCCAACAGGGCCTTAGGACTAGCCGATCCTACAATGAGCAGTTCTTC | CASSTQQGLRTSRSYNEQFF | TRBD2 | TRBJ2-1 | NA | TRBV7-6
TGTGCCAGCAGCGTAGATACAGCGGGGGGCTCCTACGAGCAGTACTTC | CASSVDTAGGSYEQYF | TRBD2 | TRBJ2-7 | NA | TRBV9
TGTGCCAGTACTCGAGGACAGGTCTCCTACAATGAGCAGTTCTTC | CASTRGQVSYNEQFF | TRBD1 | TRBJ2-1 | NA | TRBV19
TGTGCCAGCAGTTCCAGACAGGGTGGGTACGAGCAGTACTTC | CASSSRQGGYEQYF | TRBD1 | TRBJ2-7 | NA | TRBV27
TGTGCCAGCAGTGCATGGGGACTAGCGGGGAACACCGGGGAGCTGTTTTTT | CASSAWGLAGNTGELFF | TRBD2 | TRBJ2-2 | NA | TRBV6-1
TGTGCCTCTAAACAGACGGGGCCACCTGCGGGGGCCTCCTACGAGCAGTACTTC | CASKQTGPPAGASYEQYF | NA | TRBJ2-7 | NA | TRBV7-9
TGCGCCAGCAGCTTGGGGACAGTTAATGAAAAACTGTTTTTT | CASSLGTVNEKLFF | NA | TRBJ1-4 | NA | TRBV5-1
TGTGCCAGCAGACCAAATGCCCGGGACAGGTATTTTGGAGCTAACTATGGCTACACCTTC | CASRPNARDRYFGANYGYTF | TRBD1 | TRBJ1-2 | NA | TRBV7-3
TGTGCCAGCAGTCCCGGGACTAGGGGAGAGACCCAGTACTTC | CASSPGTRGETQYF | TRBD2 | TRBJ2-5 | few | TRBV27
TGTGCCAGCAGTTACTTCGCTTCTGGGACTAGCTCCCGAGGAGGGGAGCTGTTTTTT | CASSYFASGTSSRGGELFF | TRBD2 | TRBJ2-2 | NA | TRBV6-2/TRBV6-3
TGCGCCAGCAGCTTGGGTCCCGCGGGAGAGCAGTACTTC | CASSLGPAGEQYF | NA | TRBJ2-7 | NA | TRBV5-1
TGTGCCAGCAGTTCTTTTTGGGGAGGGACAGGGTGGCTAGCGGGGGGGCCCTCCTACAATGAGCAGTTCTTC | CASSSFWGGTGWLAGGPSYNEQFF | TRBD2 | TRBJ2-1 | NA | TRBV28
TGTGCCAGCAGTCACAGGGCAGGGTCACCCCTCCACTTT | CASSHRAGSPLHF | NA | TRBJ1-6 | NA | TRBV12-3/TRBV12-4
TGTGCCACCAGCAGAGATCGGACAGGGGCCCATGGCTACACCTTC | CATSRDRTGAHGYTF | TRBD1 | TRBJ1-2 | NA | TRBV15
TGTGCCAGCAGCGCAGTGGGGGGTTCCTACAATGAGCAGTTCTTC | CASSAVGGSYNEQFF | NA | TRBJ2-1 | NA | TRBV5-6
TGTGCCAGCAGTTACTCCCAACTAGCGGTCAAAAACATTCAGTACTTT | CASSYSQLAVKNIQYF | TRBD2 | TRBJ2-4 | NA | TRBV6-5
TGTGCCAGCTCATCTTACAGCAATAGCAATCAGCCCCAGCATTTT | CASSSYSNSNQPQHF | NA | TRBJ1-5 | NA | TRBV18
TGTGCCAGCAGCCACGGGGGGGAAGCGGGGTTTCTCTCCTACGAGCAGTACTTC | CASSHGGEAGFLSYEQYF | TRBD2 | TRBJ2-7 | NA | TRBV7-9
TGTGCCAGCAGTTTCCACAGTCCCTACGAGCAGTACTTC | CASSFHSPYEQYF | NA | TRBJ2-7 | once | TRBV6-5
TGCGCCAGCAGCCTACGGGGTACTAGCGGGATCCAAGAGACCCAGTACTTC | CASSLRGTSGIQETQYF | TRBD2 | TRBJ2-5 | once | TRBV5-1
TGTGCCAGCAGCCCGATTCCGGGCGGGGAGCTGTTTTTT | CASSPIPGGELFF | NA | TRBJ2-2 | NA | TRBV11-2